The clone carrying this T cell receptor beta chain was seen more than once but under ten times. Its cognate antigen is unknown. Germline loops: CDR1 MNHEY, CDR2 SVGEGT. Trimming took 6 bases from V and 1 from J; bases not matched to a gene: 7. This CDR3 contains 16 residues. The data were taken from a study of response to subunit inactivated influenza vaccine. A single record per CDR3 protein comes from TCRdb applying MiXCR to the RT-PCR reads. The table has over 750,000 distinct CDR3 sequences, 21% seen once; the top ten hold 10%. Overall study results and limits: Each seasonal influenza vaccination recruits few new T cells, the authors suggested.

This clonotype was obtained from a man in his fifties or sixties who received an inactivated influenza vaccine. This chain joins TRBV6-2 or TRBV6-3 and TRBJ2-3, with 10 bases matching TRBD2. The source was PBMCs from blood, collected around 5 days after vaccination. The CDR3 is CASSHRTSGGTDTQYF. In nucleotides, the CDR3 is TGTGCCAGCAGCCACCGGACTAGCGGCGGCACAGATACGCAGTATTTT.